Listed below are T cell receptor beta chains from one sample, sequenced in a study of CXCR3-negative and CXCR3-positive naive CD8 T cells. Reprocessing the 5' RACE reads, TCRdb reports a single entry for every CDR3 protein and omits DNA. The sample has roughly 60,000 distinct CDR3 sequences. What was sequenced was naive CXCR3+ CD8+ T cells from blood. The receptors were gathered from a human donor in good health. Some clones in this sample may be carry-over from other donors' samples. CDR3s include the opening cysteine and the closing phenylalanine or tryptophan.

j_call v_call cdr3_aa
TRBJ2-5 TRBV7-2 CASSSEVAVRETQYF
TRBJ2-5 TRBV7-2 CASSLWLAGQETQYF
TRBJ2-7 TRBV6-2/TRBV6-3 CASSYIAGSREQYF
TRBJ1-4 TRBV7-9 CASTYSSEKLFF
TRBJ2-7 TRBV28 CASSLQGEDYEQYF
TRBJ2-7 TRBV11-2 CASRRTESYEQYF
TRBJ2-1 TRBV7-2 CASSFSASGGSYNEQFF
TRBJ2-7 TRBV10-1 CASSESGGHEQYF
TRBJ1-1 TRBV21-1 CASSQIRDGENTEAFF
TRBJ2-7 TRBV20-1 CSARYGQALAGEPIPHEQYF
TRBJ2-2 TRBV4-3 CASSHPEDRVGTGELFF
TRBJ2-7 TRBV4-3 CASSQDSGTGGYEQYF
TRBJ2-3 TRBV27 CASSYGGWDTQYF
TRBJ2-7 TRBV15 CATSRGSGRNEQYF
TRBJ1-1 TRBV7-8 CASSLAGENTEAFF
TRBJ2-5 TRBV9 CASSVEGLAGRETQYF
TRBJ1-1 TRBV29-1 CSPDTRPMNTEAFF
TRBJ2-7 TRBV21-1 CASSATGAYEQYF
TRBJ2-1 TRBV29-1 CSVLRGEGTGSYNEQFF
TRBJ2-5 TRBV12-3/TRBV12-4 CASSLFREETQYF
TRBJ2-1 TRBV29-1 CSVEEWRGEVNEQFF
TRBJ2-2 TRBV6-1 CASSEALEGVGTGELFF
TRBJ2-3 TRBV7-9 CASTPTRTGVADTQYF
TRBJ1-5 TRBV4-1 CASSPLRGSGQPQHF
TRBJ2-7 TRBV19 CASSIAPRSSYEQYF
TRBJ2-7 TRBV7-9 CASRNDNEQYF
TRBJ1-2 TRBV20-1 CSASKGLWGYTF
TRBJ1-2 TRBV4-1 CASSPAVGNYGYTF
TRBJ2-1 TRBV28 CASSPLGTGDEQFF
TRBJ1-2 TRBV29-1 CSVVGGLGGYTF
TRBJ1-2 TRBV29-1 CSVDARGSRYGYTF
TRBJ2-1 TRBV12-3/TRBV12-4 CASPGTGPYNEQFF